What follows are 12 T cell receptor beta chains derived from one specimen sequenced in a study of OX40 agonist ivuxolimab in advanced cancers. Libraries were prepared by immunoSEQ multiplex PCR; TCRdb keeps only in-frame clonotypes and omits some of them. The profile covers about 70,000 clones, with around 90% appearing a single time and 1.1% taken by the ten largest. Sample: CD4+ or CD8+ T cells sorted from blood, taken in a trial of the OX40 agonist ivuxolimab. The receptors shown here come from an adult with an advanced solid tumor such as melanoma, head and neck, liver or kidney cancer.

The chain carries TRBV19 and TRBJ1-4; D remains unclear. The V gene lost 4 bases and the J gene lost 3 bases, with 6 bases spanning the gap. Germline-derived CDR1 and CDR2 are LNHDA and SQIVND (reference sequence). This CDR3 has 13 amino acids. CDR3 in DNA: TGTGCCAGTAGTAACAGACCTAATGAAAAACTGTTTTTT. It specifies CASSNRPNEKLFF.

J is TRBJ2-5 and V is TRBV6-1; no clear D. Germline V gene lookup returns CDR1 MNHNS and CDR2 SASEGT. This CDR3 comprises 13 residues. The V gene lost 3 bases and the J gene lost 1 base, with 6 bases spanning the gap. The CDR3 region has the DNA TGTGCCAGCAGTGATCTCACCCAAGAGACCCAGTACTTC. Translation: CASSDLTQETQYF.

The chain is built from TRBV2 and TRBJ1-4; D is unresolved. The V and J ends lost 4 bases and 0 bases respectively, with 9 bases between them. The CDR3 spans 15 residues. Germline CDR1 reads SNHLY; CDR2 reads FYNNEI. CDR3 coding DNA: TGTGCCAGCAGTGCCGACGTTGCAACTAATGAAAAACTGTTTTTT. Its protein is CASSADVATNEKLFF.

This chain uses TRBV27 with TRBJ2-7; 10 positions agree with TRBD1. Germline CDR1 reads MNHEY; CDR2 reads SMNVEV (reference sequence). Trimming removed 2 bases from V and 2 bases from J; junction bases left unmatched: 3. This CDR3 has 15 residues. CDR3 region: CASSLTGTGAYEQYF. DNA for the CDR3: TGTGCCAGCAGTTTAACCGGGACAGGGGCCTACGAGCAGTACTTC.

The chain has TRBV11-2 and TRBJ2-7; 8 bases map to TRBD1. The germline gives CDR1 SGHAT, CDR2 FQNNGV. There are 16 residues in the CDR3. The V segment lost 6 bases and the J segment 0 bases; nucleotides outside the gene matches: 10. The CDR3 region has the DNA TGTGCCAGCAGTCGATGGGGGACAGGAACCTCCTACGAGCAGTACTTC. Amino acids: CASSRWGTGTSYEQYF.

The rearrangement links TRBV2 to TRBJ2-5; 12 bases agree with TRBD2. CDR3 length equals 15 residues. V shed 5 bases, J shed 4 bases, and the junction held 5 bases outside the gene matches. Per the germline V gene, CDR1 is SNHLY and CDR2 is FYNNEI. The CDR3: CASSSLAGGRETQYF. The CDR3 DNA follows: TGTGCCAGCAGTTCGCTAGCGGGGGGGCGAGAGACCCAGTACTTC. Variable domain in full (rest from reference TRBV2 and TRBJ2-5): EPEVTQTPSHQVTQMGQEVILRCVPISNHLYFYWYRQILGQKVEFLVSFYNNEISEKSEIFDDQFSVERPDGSNFTLKIRSTKLEDSAMYFCASSSLAGGRETQYFGPGTRLLVL.

The rearrangement joins TRBV6-6 to TRBJ2-7; D possibly corresponds to TRBD2 (6 bases). This CDR3 has 11 amino acids. Trimming removed 10 bases from V and 4 bases from J, with 11 bases in between. Germline V gene sequence: CDR1 MNHNY, CDR2 SVGAGI (reference sequence). CDR3 sequence: CATQRGYEQYF. In DNA form, the CDR3 reads TGTGCCACCCAACGGGGGTACGAGCAGTACTTC.

This clone showed up just once. The chain employs TRBV7-2 and TRBJ2-3, with TRBD1 identical over 7 bases. In germline, CDR1 is SGHTA, CDR2 FQGNSA. The J segment lost 5 bases and the V segment lost 5 bases, leaving 13 bases of the junction unmatched. CDR3 length: 16 amino acids. CDR3 loop: CASSRAGQGVRDTQYF. CDR3 coding DNA: TGTGCCAGCAGCCGGGCCGGCCAGGGGGTGAGAGATACGCAGTATTTT.

The table lists this clone with a few counts. A junction boundary mismatches the germline segment, possibly from a read error. The V and J genes are TRBV2 and TRBJ2-7, with TRBD1 identical over 7 bases. The V gene's germline CDR1 is SNHLY and CDR2 FYNNEI. CDR3 length: 12 residues. The CDR3 bases are TGTGCCAGCAGTGAAGCGCAGAGGGGGCTAAACTTC. Translation gives CASSEAQRGLNF.

The J gene is TRBJ2-1, the V gene TRBV2, with D possibly being TRBD2 (6 bases). The CDR3 totals 12 residues. Trimming removed 7 bases at V and 5 bases at J, with 9 bases between. The V gene's germline CDR1 is SNHLY and CDR2 FYNNEI. CDR3 in DNA: TGTGCCAGCACGGTAGCGGACAATGAGCAGTTCTTC. Translating gives CASTVADNEQFF. Full variable domain (remainder filled in from reference TRBV2 and TRBJ2-1): EPEVTQTPSHQVTQMGQEVILRCVPISNHLYFYWYRQILGQKVEFLVSFYNNEISEKSEIFDDQFSVERPDGSNFTLKIRSTKLEDSAMYFCASTVADNEQFFGPGTRLTVL.

Relative to its sample, this clone is medium-sized (0.01 to 0.1%). V and J are TRBV4-1 and TRBJ1-2; a possible D gene is TRBD1 (5 bases). This CDR3 spans 16 amino acids. V was trimmed by 2 bases and J by 8 bases, leaving 21 bases between them. Germline V gene sequence: CDR1 MGHRA, CDR2 YSYEKL. The DNA of the CDR3 is TGCGCCAGCAGCCAACCCGTGAGGGGTTATAATCGAGGCTACACCTTC. This gives the protein CASSQPVRGYNRGYTF.

The genes are TRBV2 and TRBJ2-7; tentative D call: TRBD1 (6 bases). The V gene's germline CDR1 is SNHLY and CDR2 FYNNEI. Trimming shortened V by 6 bases and J by 4 bases, and 13 bases separated the two germline ends. The CDR3 spans 13 residues. CDR3 DNA sequence: TGTGCCAGCAGGGACAGTCCCGATTACGAGCAGTACTTC. Translated: CASRDSPDYEQYF.